A single T cell receptor (beta chain) is shown here with its context. This entry comes from a study of neoadjuvant anti-PD-1 for oral cavity cancer. TCRdb keeps only in-frame clones here, not all; method: immunoSEQ multiplex PCR. The sample lists approximately 12,000 clones, around 75% seen once, with 2% to 2.5% in the top ten. Time point described: after neoadjuvant nivolumab, at surgical resection. Trimming left V 5 bases short and J 2 bases short, with 15 bases between. The CDR3 runs 16 residues. Germline V lookup: CDR1 SEHNR, CDR2 FQNEAQ (reference sequence). This material consisted of PBMCs, taken after nivolumab (anti-PD-1) treatment. This sequence joins TRBV7-9 and TRBJ1-4; D ambiguous. The origin of this receptor is a person between 35 and 79 years old with oral cavity squamous cell carcinoma. CDR3 DNA: TGTGCCAGCAGCCAGCCCGGGGTGTGGACTAATGAAAAACTGTTTTTT. Encoded protein: CASSQPGVWTNEKLFF.